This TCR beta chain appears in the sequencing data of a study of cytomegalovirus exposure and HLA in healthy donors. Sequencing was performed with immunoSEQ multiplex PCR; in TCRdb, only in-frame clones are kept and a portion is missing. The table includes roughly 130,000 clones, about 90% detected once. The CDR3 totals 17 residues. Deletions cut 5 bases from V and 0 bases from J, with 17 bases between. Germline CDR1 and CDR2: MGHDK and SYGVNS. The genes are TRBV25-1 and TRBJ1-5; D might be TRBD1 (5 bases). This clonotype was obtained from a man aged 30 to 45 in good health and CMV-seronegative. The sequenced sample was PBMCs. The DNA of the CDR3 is TGTGCCAGCAGTCAACTCAGGGAAATGGATAGCAATCAGCCCCAGCATTTT. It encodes CASSQLREMDSNQPQHF.